The following is a TCR beta chain sequence with its context. The data are from a study of blood T cell repertoires in COVID-19. From germline, CDR1 is PRHDT and CDR2 FYEKMQ (reference sequence). J gave up 2 bases and V 4 bases, and 14 bases lay outside the gene matches. There are 17 residues in the CDR3. As processed by the authors: Amplification of reference gene primers provided the estimated nucleated cell counts. The repertoire was sequenced with immunoSEQ multiplex PCR; TCRdb's copy has only in-frame clones and lacks some. The V and J calls and clone size come from that table; D and trimming were worked out from the DNA. The sample lists about 250,000 clones, around 87% occurring once.

The source of this sequence is a woman in her 30s with acute COVID-19. V and J are TRBV13 and TRBJ2-7; the match to TRBD2 covers 7 bases. Sequencing was done on a sample of PBMCs or T cells enriched from blood (not recorded which). CDR3 DNA: TGTGCCAGCAGCTCCGACCATGGGTCTACTAGCGCCTACGAGCAGTACTTC. Translated: CASSSDHGSTSAYEQYF.